This T cell receptor (beta chain) appears in the sequencing data of a study of T cell changes during pregnancy in multiple sclerosis. Trimming took off 7 bases at V and 4 bases at J, with 5 bases between the two ends. Germline CDR1 reads MNHEY; CDR2 reads SVGAGI. The CDR3 totals 11 residues. Using immunoSEQ multiplex PCR, the repertoire was profiled, and TCRdb retains in-frame clones only, with some absent. The table records 28,000 or so clones, roughly 90% of them present only once. This receptor was obtained from a female donor with multiple sclerosis, enrolled in a pregnancy study. The chain uses TRBV6-5 and TRBJ1-3; D is ambiguous. The sample consisted of CD8+ T cells from peripheral blood mononuclear cells, taken in the second trimester of pregnancy. Here the CDR3 DNA reads TGTGCCAGCACCGAGGGAAACACCATATATTTT. It translates to CASTEGNTIYF.